A single sample gave rise to the 21 T cell receptor beta chains below, sequenced in a study of blood T cell repertoires in COVID-19. Sequenced by immunoSEQ multiplex PCR; TCRdb stores in-frame clones only, minus some. The sample contains hundreds of thousands of clones, around 87% of which appear only once. Sequencing was performed on peripheral blood. All receptors come from a woman aged 50 to 65 who had recovered from COVID-19.

The rearrangement uses TRBV6-1 and TRBJ2-7, with 11 bases identical to TRBD2. With 0 bases clipped from V and 3 bases from J, the junction kept 4 bases outside the gene matches. Germline loops: CDR1 MNHNS, CDR2 SASEGT. The CDR3 has 16 residues. In DNA form, the CDR3 reads TGTGCCAGCAGTGAAGCTTTCACTAGCGGGGGCTACGAGCAGTACTTC. Its translation is CASSEAFTSGGYEQYF.

This clone was detected only a few times. The junction and the germline gene differ at one end; a read error may be behind it. Here the CDR3 DNA reads TGTGCCAGCAGCCATGCCTTACCGGGTTCGTTGATCTTC. Protein: CASSHALPGSLIF. This chain links TRBV4-2 with TRBJ2-1, with unresolved D. This CDR3 contains 13 residues. Germline assignment: CDR1 LGHNA and CDR2 YNFKEQ.

The chain uses TRBV7-6 and TRBJ2-3; 7 bases match TRBD1. The CDR3 has 16 amino acids. Per the germline V gene, CDR1 is SGHVS and CDR2 is FNYEAQ. V lost 5 bases, J lost 0 bases, and 8 bases stayed unmatched. The CDR3 bases are TGTGCCAGCAGCCCACACGACAGGGAAAGCACAGATACGCAGTATTTT. It yields the protein CASSPHDRESTDTQYF.

This clone was recorded a few times. The rearrangement links TRBV20-1 to TRBJ1-2; possible D gene TRBD1, 6 bases. CDR1 and CDR2 (germline): DFQATT, SNEGSKA (reference sequence). This CDR3 spans 11 amino acids. The V end was cut by 3 bases, the J end by 8 bases, with 10 bases between. CDR3 protein: CSARSGAGYTF. The CDR3 DNA follows: TGCAGTGCTAGGTCAGGGGCCGGCTACACCTTC.

This rearrangement joins TRBV7-9 to TRBJ1-6, with TRBD1 as a possible D gene (5 bases). Trimming took 5 bases from V and 6 from J, leaving 8 bases between them. Germline CDR1 and CDR2: SEHNR and FQNEAQ (reference sequence). The CDR3 contains 13 residues. The CDR3 region is CASSPRGNSPLHF. CDR3 coding DNA: TGTGCCAGCAGCCCTAGGGGTAATTCACCCCTCCACTTT. Drawing the rest from reference TRBV7-9 and TRBJ1-6, the complete variable domain is DTGVSQNPRHKITKRGQNVTFRCDPISEHNRLYWYRQTLGQGPEFLTYFQNEAQLEKSRLLSDRFSAERPKGSFSTLEIQRTEQGDSAMYLCASSPRGNSPLHFGNGTRLTVT.

The V gene is TRBV6-2 or TRBV6-3, the J gene TRBJ1-1; D ambiguous. The CDR3 runs to 12 residues. Germline CDR1 reads MNHEY; CDR2 reads SVGEGT. V shed 6 bases and J shed 8 bases, with 13 bases lying between them. This CDR3 reads CASSIPLEEAFF. The CDR3, as DNA: TGTGCCAGCAGCATCCCGTTGGAGGAAGCTTTCTTT.

This clone has more than one count but fewer than ten. The gene calls are TRBV5-1 and TRBJ1-4; D is unresolved. The CDR3 has 16 amino acids. V was trimmed by 4 bases and J by 4 bases, leaving 17 bases between them. Germline V gives CDR1 SGHRS, CDR2 YFSETQ. DNA for the CDR3: TGCGCCAGCAGCCTCGGGCTCGGACGGGATAATGAAAAACTGTTTTTT. Amino acid sequence: CASSLGLGRDNEKLFF.

The V call is TRBV5-1, the J call TRBJ2-3, with 14 bases matching TRBD2. The CDR3 runs 19 residues. The trim removed 1 base at V and 3 bases at J, leaving 10 bases unmatched. Germline V CDR1 and CDR2: SGHRS, YFSETQ. The CDR3 is CASSLWRLAGGQGTDTQYF. CDR3 nucleotides: TGCGCCAGCAGCTTGTGGCGACTAGCGGGGGGGCAGGGTACAGATACGCAGTATTTT. Filled out from reference TRBV5-1 and TRBJ2-3, the complete variable domain reads KAGVTQTPRYLIKTRGQQVTLSCSPISGHRSVSWYQQTPGQGLQFLFEYFSETQRNKGNFPGRFSGRQFSNSRSEMNVSTLELGDSALYLCASSLWRLAGGQGTDTQYFGPGTRLTVL.

This chain joins TRBV6-6 and TRBJ2-5; TRBD2 matches 8 bases. Trimming took 5 bases from V and 5 from J; bases not matched to a gene: 7. CDR3 size: 14 residues. Germline loops: CDR1 MNHNY, CDR2 SVGAGI (reference sequence). The CDR3 sequence is CASSTSGGLETQYF. The CDR3 DNA reads as TGTGCCAGCAGTACGAGCGGGGGTTTGGAGACCCAGTACTTC.

This clone was seen only a few times. The V call is TRBV15, the J call TRBJ2-7; 9 nucleotides align to TRBD2. Trimming cost V 0 bases and J 4 bases; bases outside gene matches: 1. Germline V CDR1 and CDR2: LNHNV, YYDKDF (reference sequence). The CDR3 runs 14 residues. For the CDR3, the DNA is TGTGCCACCAGCAGAGAGGCGGGGGGGTACGAGCAGTACTTC. It translates to CATSREAGGYEQYF.

The gene calls are TRBV6-1 and TRBJ1-5; D not resolved. Between the trimmed V and J ends, which lost 3 bases and 0 bases, there was a span of 6 bases. There are 14 residues in the CDR3. Germline V gene data show CDR1 as MNHNS and CDR2 as SASEGT. The CDR3: CASSEIDSNQPQHF. CDR3 in DNA: TGTGCCAGCAGTGAGATAGATAGCAATCAGCCCCAGCATTTT.

CDR3 amino acids: CASSDRGETQYF. CDR3 coding DNA: TGTGCCAGCAGCGACAGGGGCGAGACCCAGTACTTC. The V gene is TRBV3-1 (or the pseudogene TRBV3-2), the J gene TRBJ2-5; 8 positions agree with TRBD1. This CDR3 region has 12 residues. Germline V gene data show CDR1 as LGHDT and CDR2 as YNNKEL (reference sequence). The V and J ends lost 5 bases and 5 bases, in that order; junction bases with no gene match: 1.

The chain uses TRBV19 and TRBJ2-5; TRBD2 matches at 7 bases. The trim removed 1 base at V and 2 bases at J, leaving 1 base unmatched. The CDR3 consists of 14 residues. Per germline, CDR1 LNHDA and CDR2 SQIVND (reference sequence). The CDR3 spells CASSIGTRQETQYF. CDR3 in DNA: TGTGCCAGTAGTATAGGGACTAGACAAGAGACCCAGTACTTC.

J is TRBJ1-1 and V is TRBV7-8; 7 bases agree with TRBD1. V was pared by 1 base and J by 8 bases, with 4 bases of the junction left unmatched. Germline CDR1 reads SGHVS; CDR2 reads FQNEAQ. This CDR3 comprises 13 residues. The DNA of the CDR3 is TGTGCCAGCAGCTTAGAAAGGGGGCTAGAAGCTTTCTTT. It codes for CASSLERGLEAFF.

The V call is TRBV9, the J call TRBJ2-7; D possibly corresponds to TRBD2 (5 bases). CDR3 length: 13 residues. CDR1 is SGDLS, CDR2 YYNGEE, per germline. Trimming stripped 0 bases from V and 5 bases from J, with 9 bases between. In DNA, the CDR3 is TGTGCCAGCAGCGTAGCCGGGAAGGACGAGCAGTACTTC. Residues: CASSVAGKDEQYF.

This clone was counted a few times. This chain links TRBV9 with TRBJ2-5, with 13 nucleotides matching TRBD2. The germline V gene encodes CDR1 SGDLS and CDR2 YYNGEE. This CDR3 is 15 amino acids long. J lost 5 bases, V lost 3 bases, and 4 bases had no gene match. The CDR3 sequence is CASSGLAGGGETQYF. The CDR3 DNA reads as TGTGCCAGCAGCGGACTAGCGGGAGGTGGCGAGACCCAGTACTTC. The entire variable domain, with the rest obtained from reference TRBV9 and TRBJ2-5, is as follows: DSGVTQTPKHLITATGQRVTLRCSPRSGDLSVYWYQQSLDQGLQFLIQYYNGEERAKGNILERFSAQQFPDLHSELNLSSLELGDSALYFCASSGLAGGGETQYFGPGTRLLVL.

The V gene is TRBV30, the J gene TRBJ1-1, with D possibly matching TRBD1 (5 bases). With 8 bases removed from V and 3 bases from J, the gap between germline ends came to 19 bases. CDR1 is GTSNPN and CDR2 is SVGIG in the germline V gene (reference sequence). The CDR3 runs to 14 residues. CDR3 protein: CAGSGGGAYTEAFF. DNA for the CDR3: TGTGCCGGAAGCGGGGGTGGGGCGTACACTGAAGCTTTCTTT.

The CDR3 coding sequence is TGTGCCAGTAGTGCACCGGGACAGGGATCTTCACCCCTCCACTTT. Its protein product is CASSAPGQGSSPLHF. The chain joins TRBV19 to TRBJ1-6; 9 nucleotides match TRBD1. Germline assignment: CDR1 LNHDA and CDR2 SQIVND (reference sequence). V lost 5 bases and J lost 9; bases outside the gene matches: 8. The CDR3 spans 15 residues.

The chain links TRBV11-2 to TRBJ2-4, with a tentative D call TRBD1 (6 bases). Germline CDR1 is SGHAT and CDR2 is FQNNGV. The CDR3 is 14 residues long. Deletions cut 5 bases from V and 4 bases from J, with 12 bases between. The CDR3 here is CASSVQGTKNIQYF. CDR3 sequence (DNA): TGTGCCAGCAGCGTACAGGGTACAAAAAACATTCAGTACTTC. The full variable domain, with the rest looked up from reference TRBV11-2 and TRBJ2-4, is EAGVAQSPRYKIIEKRQSVAFWCNPISGHATLYWYQQILGQGPKLLIQFQNNGVVDDSQLPKDRFSAERLKGVDSTLKIQPAKLEDSAVYLCASSVQGTKNIQYFGAGTRLSVL.

This chain links TRBV28 with TRBJ1-2; 8 bases agree with TRBD1. Per germline, CDR1 MDHEN and CDR2 SYDVKM. The trim removed 7 bases at V and 3 bases at J, leaving 10 bases unmatched. The length of the CDR3 is 15 residues. The CDR3 DNA reads TGTGCCAGCACCCCCGCAGGGGGCACCTACTATGGCTACACCTTC. As protein: CASTPAGGTYYGYTF.

The V and J genes are TRBV7-2 and TRBJ2-2; 12 nucleotides line up with TRBD2. Trimming cost V 4 bases and J 6 bases; bases outside gene matches: 15. Germline CDR1 and CDR2: SGHTA and FQGNSA. CDR3 length: 19 amino acids. CDR3 DNA sequence: TGTGCCAGCAGCTCCCTGGGGGGACTAGCGGGCGGTCCACCCGGGGAGCTGTTTTTT. This sequence encodes CASSSLGGLAGGPPGELFF.